This T cell receptor (beta chain) was documented in a study of OX40 agonist ivuxolimab in advanced cancers. Background on the study: Patient treatment consisted of intravenous ivuxolimab administration every 2 weeks at 0.01 to 10 mg/kg.

CDR1 SGHDT and CDR2 YYEEEE come from the germline V gene. V trimming: 5 bases; J trimming: 7 bases; junction bases outside the gene matches: 4. This CDR3 has 13 amino acids. As to this clone: No antigen is known for it.

The repertoire was sequenced with immunoSEQ multiplex PCR; TCRdb's copy has only in-frame clones and lacks some. The sample holds roughly 72,000 clones, 89% seen once. Prior autoimmune disease or systemic immunosuppression barred patients. Study-level results: Expanded clones tended on average to be more numerous among CD8+ T cells than CD4+.

This TCR was recovered from an adult with an advanced solid tumor such as melanoma, head and neck, liver or kidney cancer. The material was CD4+ or CD8+ T cells sorted from blood, obtained in a trial of the OX40 agonist ivuxolimab. The J gene is TRBJ2-7, the V gene TRBV5-6; 12 nucleotides agree with TRBD2. CDR3 nucleotides: TGTGCCAGCAGACCGGGACTAGCGGGTGAGCAGTACTTC. Translated, it gives CASRPGLAGEQYF.